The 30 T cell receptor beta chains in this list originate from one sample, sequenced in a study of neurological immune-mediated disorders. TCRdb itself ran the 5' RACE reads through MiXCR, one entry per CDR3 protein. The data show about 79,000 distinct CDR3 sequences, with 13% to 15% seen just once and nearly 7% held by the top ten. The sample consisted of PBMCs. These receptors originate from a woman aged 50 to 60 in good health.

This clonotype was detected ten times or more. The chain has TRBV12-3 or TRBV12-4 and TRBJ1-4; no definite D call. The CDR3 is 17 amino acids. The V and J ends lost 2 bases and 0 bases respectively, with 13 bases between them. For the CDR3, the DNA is TGTGCCAGCAGTTTATTCCCAGGAGGAGCAACTAATGAAAAACTGTTTTTT. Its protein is CASSLFPGGATNEKLFF.

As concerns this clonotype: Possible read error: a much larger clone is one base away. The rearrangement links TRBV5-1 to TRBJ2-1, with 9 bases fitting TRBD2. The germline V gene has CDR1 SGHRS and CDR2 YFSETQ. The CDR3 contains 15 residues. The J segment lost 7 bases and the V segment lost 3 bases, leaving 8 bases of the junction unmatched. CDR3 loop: CASSSKAGGRNEQFF. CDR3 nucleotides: TGCGCCAGCAGCTCCAAAGCGGGAGGAAGGAATGAGCAGTTCTTC.

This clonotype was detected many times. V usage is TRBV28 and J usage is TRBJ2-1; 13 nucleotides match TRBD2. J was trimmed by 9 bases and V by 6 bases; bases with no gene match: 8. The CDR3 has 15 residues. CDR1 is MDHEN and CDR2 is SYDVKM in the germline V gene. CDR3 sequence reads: CASRTTSGRAFEQFF. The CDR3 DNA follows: TGTGCCAGCAGGACAACTAGCGGGAGGGCCTTTGAGCAGTTCTTC.

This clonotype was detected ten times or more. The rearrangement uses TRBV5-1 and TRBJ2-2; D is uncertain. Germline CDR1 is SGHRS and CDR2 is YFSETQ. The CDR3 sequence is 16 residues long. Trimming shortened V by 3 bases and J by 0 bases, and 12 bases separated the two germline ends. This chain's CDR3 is CASSYRTVANTGELFF. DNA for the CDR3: TGCGCCAGCAGCTACCGGACGGTCGCGAACACCGGGGAGCTGTTTTTT.

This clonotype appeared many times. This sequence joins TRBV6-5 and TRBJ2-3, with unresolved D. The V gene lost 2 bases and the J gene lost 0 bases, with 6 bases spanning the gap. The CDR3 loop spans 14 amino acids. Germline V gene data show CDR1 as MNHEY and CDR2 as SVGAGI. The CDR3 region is CASSYLRSTDTQYF. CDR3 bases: TGTGCCAGCAGTTACCTTCGGAGCACAGATACGCAGTATTTT.

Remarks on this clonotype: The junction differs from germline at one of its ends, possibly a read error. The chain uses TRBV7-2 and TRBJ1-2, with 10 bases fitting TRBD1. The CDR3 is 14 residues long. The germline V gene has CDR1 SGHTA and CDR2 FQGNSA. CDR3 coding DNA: TGTGCCAGCAGAACCGACAGGGGGCGCGTTGGCTACATCTTC. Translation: CASRTDRGRVGYIF.

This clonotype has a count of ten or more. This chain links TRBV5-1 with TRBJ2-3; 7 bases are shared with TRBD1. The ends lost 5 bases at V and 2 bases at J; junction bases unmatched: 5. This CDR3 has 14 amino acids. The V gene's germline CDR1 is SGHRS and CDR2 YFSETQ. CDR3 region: CASRTGQNTDTQYF. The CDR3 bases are TGCGCCAGCAGGACGGGACAGAACACAGATACGCAGTATTTT.

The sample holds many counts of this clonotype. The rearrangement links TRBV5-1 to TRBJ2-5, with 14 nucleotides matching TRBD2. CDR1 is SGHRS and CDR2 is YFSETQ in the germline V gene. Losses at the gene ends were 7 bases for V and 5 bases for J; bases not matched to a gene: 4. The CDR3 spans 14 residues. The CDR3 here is CASGTSGSVETQYF. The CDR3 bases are TGCGCCAGCGGGACTAGCGGGAGTGTGGAGACCCAGTACTTC.

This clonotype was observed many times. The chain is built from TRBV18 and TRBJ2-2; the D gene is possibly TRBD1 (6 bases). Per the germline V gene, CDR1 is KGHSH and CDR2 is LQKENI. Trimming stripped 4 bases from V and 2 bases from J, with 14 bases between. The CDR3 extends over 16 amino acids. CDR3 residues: CASSQDRRTNTGELFF. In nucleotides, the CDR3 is TGTGCCAGCTCACAGGACAGAAGGACCAACACCGGGGAGCTGTTTTTT.

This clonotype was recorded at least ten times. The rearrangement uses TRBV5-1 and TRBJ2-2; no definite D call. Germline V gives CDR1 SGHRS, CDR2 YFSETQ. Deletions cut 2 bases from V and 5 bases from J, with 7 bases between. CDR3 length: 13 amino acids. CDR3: CASSFLGTGELFF. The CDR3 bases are TGCGCCAGCAGCTTCCTCGGGACCGGGGAGCTGTTTTTT.

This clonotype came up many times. CDR3 sequence (DNA): TGTGCCAGCAGTTCCCACAGGGGGTCCCCTTATGGCTACACCTTC. The encoded protein is CASSSHRGSPYGYTF. The chain is built from TRBV12-3 or TRBV12-4 and TRBJ1-2; 8 positions agree with TRBD1. J lost 5 bases, V lost 4 bases, and 9 bases had no gene match. This CDR3 comprises 15 residues.

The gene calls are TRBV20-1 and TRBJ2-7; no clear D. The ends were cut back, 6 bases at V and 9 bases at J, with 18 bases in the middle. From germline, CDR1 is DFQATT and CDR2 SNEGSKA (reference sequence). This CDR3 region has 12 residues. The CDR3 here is CSASDAWLGQYF. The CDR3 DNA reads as TGCAGTGCAAGCGACGCGTGGCTCGGGCAGTACTTC.

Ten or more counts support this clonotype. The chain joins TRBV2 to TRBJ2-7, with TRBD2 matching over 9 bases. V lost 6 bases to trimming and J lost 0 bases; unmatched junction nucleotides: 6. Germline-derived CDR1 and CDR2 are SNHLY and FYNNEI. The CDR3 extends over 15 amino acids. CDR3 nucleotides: TGTGCCAGCAGCCGGACTAGCGAGACCTCCTACGAGCAGTACTTC. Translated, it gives CASSRTSETSYEQYF.

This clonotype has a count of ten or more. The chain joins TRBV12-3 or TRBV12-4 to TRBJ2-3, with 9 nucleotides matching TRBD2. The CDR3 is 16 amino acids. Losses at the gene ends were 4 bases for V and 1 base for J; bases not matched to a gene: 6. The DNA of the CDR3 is TGTGCCAGCAGTTCTTTAATAGCGGGGGGCACAGATACGCAGTATTTT. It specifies CASSSLIAGGTDTQYF.

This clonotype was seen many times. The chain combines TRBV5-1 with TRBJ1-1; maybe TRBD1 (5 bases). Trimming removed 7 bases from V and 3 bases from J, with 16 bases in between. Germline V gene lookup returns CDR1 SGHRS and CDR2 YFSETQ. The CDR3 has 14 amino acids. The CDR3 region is CASLKGWKDTEAFF. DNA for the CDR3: TGCGCCAGCCTGAAGGGGTGGAAGGACACTGAAGCTTTCTTT. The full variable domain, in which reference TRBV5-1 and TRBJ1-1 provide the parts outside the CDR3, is KAGVTQTPRYLIKTRGQQVTLSCSPISGHRSVSWYQQTPGQGLQFLFEYFSETQRNKGNFPGRFSGRQFSNSRSEMNVSTLELGDSALYLCASLKGWKDTEAFFGQGTRLTVV.

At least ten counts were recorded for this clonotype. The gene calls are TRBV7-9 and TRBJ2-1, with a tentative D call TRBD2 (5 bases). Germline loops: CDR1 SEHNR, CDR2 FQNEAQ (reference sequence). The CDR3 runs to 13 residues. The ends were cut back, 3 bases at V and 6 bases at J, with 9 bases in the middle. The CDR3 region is CASSFVAGNEQFF. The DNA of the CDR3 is TGTGCCAGCAGCTTCGTCGCGGGCAATGAGCAGTTCTTC.

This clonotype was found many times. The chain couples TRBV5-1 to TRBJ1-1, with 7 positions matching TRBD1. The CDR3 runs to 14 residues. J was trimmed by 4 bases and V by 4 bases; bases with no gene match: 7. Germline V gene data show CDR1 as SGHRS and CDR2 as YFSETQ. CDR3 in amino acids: CASSGAGGRTEAFF. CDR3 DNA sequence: TGCGCCAGCAGCGGGGCAGGGGGACGCACTGAAGCTTTCTTT.

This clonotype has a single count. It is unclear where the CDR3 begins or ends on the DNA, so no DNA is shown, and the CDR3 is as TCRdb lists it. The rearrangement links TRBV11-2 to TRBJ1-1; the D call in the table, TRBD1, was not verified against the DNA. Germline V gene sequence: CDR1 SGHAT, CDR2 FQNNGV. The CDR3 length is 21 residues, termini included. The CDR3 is CASSFYICRVLRGAKNTEAFF.

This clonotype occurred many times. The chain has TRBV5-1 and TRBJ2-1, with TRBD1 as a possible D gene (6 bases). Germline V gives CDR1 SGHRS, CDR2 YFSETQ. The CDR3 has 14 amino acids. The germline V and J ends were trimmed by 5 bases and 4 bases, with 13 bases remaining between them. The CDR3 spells CASRPRTEYNEQFF. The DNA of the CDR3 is TGCGCCAGCAGGCCGCGGACAGAGTACAATGAGCAGTTCTTC.

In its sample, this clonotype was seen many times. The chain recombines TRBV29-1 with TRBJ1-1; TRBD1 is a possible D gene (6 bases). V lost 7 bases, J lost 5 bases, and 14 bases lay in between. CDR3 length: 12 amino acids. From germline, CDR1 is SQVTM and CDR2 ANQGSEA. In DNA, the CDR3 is TGCAGCGCCGACCCGGGGGCGACTGAAGCTTTCTTT. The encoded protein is CSADPGATEAFF.

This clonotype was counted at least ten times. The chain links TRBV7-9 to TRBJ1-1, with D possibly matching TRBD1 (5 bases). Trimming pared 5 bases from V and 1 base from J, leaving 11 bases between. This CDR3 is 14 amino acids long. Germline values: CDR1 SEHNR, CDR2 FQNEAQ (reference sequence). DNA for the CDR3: TGTGCCAGCAGCCCCGGGGCCTCGAACACTGAAGCTTTCTTT. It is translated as CASSPGASNTEAFF.

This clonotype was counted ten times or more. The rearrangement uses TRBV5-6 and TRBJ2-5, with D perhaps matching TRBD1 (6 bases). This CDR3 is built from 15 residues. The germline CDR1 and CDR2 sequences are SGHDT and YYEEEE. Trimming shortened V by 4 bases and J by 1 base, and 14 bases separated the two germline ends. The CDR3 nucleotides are TGTGCCAGCAGCATAACAGGGAGACTCCAAGAGACCCAGTACTTC. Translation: CASSITGRLQETQYF. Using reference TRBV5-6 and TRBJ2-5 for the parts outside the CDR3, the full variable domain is DAGVTQSPTHLIKTRGQQVTLRCSPKSGHDTVSWYQQALGQGPQFIFQYYEEEERQRGNFPDRFSGHQFPNYSSELNVNALLLGDSALYLCASSITGRLQETQYFGPGTRLLVL.

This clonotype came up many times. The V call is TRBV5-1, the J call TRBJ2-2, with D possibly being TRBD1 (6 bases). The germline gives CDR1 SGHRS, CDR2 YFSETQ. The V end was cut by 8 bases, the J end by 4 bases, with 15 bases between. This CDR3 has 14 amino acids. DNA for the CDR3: TGCGCCAGTACACAGGGTTCGGTCACCGGGGAGCTGTTTTTT. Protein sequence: CASTQGSVTGELFF.

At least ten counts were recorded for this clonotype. The CDR3 sequence is CASSFTSGSPGLAAEQFF. The CDR3 coding sequence is TGCGCCAGCAGCTTTACTAGCGGGAGTCCCGGTCTTGCAGCTGAGCAGTTCTTC. The V call is TRBV5-1, the J call TRBJ2-1; 11 bases fit TRBD2. The V segment lost 2 bases and the J segment 9 bases; nucleotides outside the gene matches: 16. The CDR3 extends over 18 amino acids. Germline loops: CDR1 SGHRS, CDR2 YFSETQ.

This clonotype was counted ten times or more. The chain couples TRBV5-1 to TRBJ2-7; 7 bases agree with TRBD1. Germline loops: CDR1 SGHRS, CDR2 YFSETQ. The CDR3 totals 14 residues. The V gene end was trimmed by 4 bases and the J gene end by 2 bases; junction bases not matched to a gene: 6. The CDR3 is CASSPGGWAYEQYF. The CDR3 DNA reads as TGCGCCAGCAGCCCAGGGGGATGGGCCTACGAGCAGTACTTC.

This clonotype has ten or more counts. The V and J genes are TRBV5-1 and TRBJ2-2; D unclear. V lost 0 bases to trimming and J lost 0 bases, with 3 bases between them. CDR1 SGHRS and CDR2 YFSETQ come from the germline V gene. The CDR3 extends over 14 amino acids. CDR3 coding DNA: TGCGCCAGCAGCTTGGGACCGAACACCGGGGAGCTGTTTTTT. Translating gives CASSLGPNTGELFF.

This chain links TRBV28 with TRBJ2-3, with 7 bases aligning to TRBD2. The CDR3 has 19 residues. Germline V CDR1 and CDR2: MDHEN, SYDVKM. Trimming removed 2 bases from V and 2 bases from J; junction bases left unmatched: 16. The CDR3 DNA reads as TGTGCCAGCAGTTTAGACGGGGAGGGAGCTGGACGGGACACAGATACGCAGTATTTT. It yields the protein CASSLDGEGAGRDTDTQYF.

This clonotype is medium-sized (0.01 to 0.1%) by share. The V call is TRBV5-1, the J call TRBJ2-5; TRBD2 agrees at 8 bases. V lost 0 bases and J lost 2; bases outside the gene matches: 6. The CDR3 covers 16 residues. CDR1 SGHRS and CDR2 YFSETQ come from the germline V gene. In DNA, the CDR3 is TGCGCCAGCAGCTTGGGGTCGGCTAGCGGGCAAGAGACCCAGTACTTC. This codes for CASSLGSASGQETQYF.

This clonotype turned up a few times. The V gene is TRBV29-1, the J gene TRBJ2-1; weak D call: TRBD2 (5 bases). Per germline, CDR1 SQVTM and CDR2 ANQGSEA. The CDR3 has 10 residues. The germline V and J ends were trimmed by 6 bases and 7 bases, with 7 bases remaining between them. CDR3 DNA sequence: TGCAGCGTGGGCGGGAATGAGCAGTTCTTC. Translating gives CSVGGNEQFF.

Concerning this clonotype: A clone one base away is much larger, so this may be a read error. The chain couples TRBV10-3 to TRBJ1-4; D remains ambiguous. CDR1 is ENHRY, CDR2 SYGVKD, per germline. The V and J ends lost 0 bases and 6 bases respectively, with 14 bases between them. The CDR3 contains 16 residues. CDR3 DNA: TGTGCCATCAGTGAGTCAGGCGGAAAGGGATATGAAAAACTGTTTTTT. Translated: CAISESGGKGYEKLFF.